This T cell receptor beta chain was documented in a study of T cell changes during pregnancy in multiple sclerosis (dated by TCRdb to the late 2010s). Regarding the study in general: In women with multiple sclerosis, the researchers looked at how the T cell repertoire shifted as pregnancy progressed.

As regards this clone: Its antigen is unknown. Per-nucleotide qualities are absent, and no much larger clonotype sits a single base away.

Including cysteine and phenylalanine, the CDR3 has 15 amino acids. Here the CDR3 DNA is all that survives: 45 bases in frame from base 1. CDR1 and CDR2 were assigned from the germline V gene (reference sequence) as SGHKS and YYEKEE. At the junction V is shortened by 1 base and J by 6 bases, with 14 bases in between. Library preparation used the immunoSEQ multiplex PCR assay. TCRdb retrieved this table from immuneACCESS and kept in-frame rearrangements only. Not all clones are present; in checked studies, unresolved V genes account for under half, and no reason is known for the remainder. This sample has about 88,000 clones in its table, and about 92% of those were observed once. Approximately 1.4% of the sample lies in the top ten.

Here the sequenced sample was peripheral blood, taken in the first trimester of pregnancy. The chain is assembled from TRBV5-5 and TRBJ1-5; the D gene is perhaps TRBD1, from 6 matching bases. The source is a female donor with multiple sclerosis, enrolled in a pregnancy study. Here the CDR3 is given as CASSLWQGMGQPQHF. Here is the DNA: TGTGCCAGCAGCTTGTGGCAGGGGATGGGTCAGCCCCAGCATTTT.